The clone carrying this T cell receptor (beta chain) occurred many times. Its matching antigen is unknown. This sample stems from a study of T cells in Graves' hyperthyroidism and ophthalmopathy. The CDR3 regions of TCR beta were amplified from RNA transcripts. A set of HTBI primers served as the primers for a first-round RT-PCR of the TCR CDR3. One entry per CDR3 protein, called by TCRdb with MiXCR from the multiplex PCR reads. This sample has some 500,000 distinct CDR3 sequences, with around 22% found just once. Germline V gene sequence: CDR1 SQVTM, CDR2 ANQGSEA. The CDR3 is 12 amino acids. Trimming left V 7 bases short and J 4 bases short, with 13 bases between. The study included ophthalmopathy patients with Clinical Activity Score at least 3, NOSPECS grade at least 4 and duration under 3 months. Study findings and constraints: Most clonotypes expanded in thyroid above 0.001 were likewise present in blood. By a 13 V-J model, ophthalmopathy was set apart from stable hyperthyroidism.

The chain combines TRBV29-1 with TRBJ1-1; D is unclear. The receptor was derived from a woman in her twenties or thirties with Graves' ophthalmopathy. Sequenced: blood. The CDR3 DNA follows: TGCAGCGCTTATAATGGTGGCACTGAAGCTTTCTTT. As protein: CSAYNGGTEAFF.